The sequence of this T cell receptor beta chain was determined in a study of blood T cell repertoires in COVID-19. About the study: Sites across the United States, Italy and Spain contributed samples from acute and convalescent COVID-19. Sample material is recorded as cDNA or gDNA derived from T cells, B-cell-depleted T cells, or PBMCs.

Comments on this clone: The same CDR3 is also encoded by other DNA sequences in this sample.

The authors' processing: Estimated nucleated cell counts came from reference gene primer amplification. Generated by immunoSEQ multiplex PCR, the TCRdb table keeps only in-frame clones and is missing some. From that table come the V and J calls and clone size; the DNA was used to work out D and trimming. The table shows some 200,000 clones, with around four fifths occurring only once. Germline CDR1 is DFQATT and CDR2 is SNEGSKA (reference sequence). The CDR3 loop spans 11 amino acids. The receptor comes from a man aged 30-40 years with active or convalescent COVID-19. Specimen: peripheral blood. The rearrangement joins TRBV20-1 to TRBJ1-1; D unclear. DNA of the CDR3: TGCAGCGGTGGAGTTAACACTGAAGCTTTCTTT. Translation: CSGGVNTEAFF.